Sequencing of this T cell receptor beta chain was carried out in a study of shared clonotypes between healthy human individuals. Study-level information: A donor's plate count was three for CD4 naive and three for CD4 memory; CD8 naive had two and CD8 memory one.

With 5 bases removed from V and 4 bases from J, the gap between germline ends came to 8 bases. The CDR3 length is 13 residues. Per the germline V gene, CDR1 is MDHEN and CDR2 is SYDVKM. Naive CD8 cells comprised CD45RO-negative, CCR7-positively selected cells, excluding terminally differentiated effector memory CD45RA+ cells. Assay used: immunoSEQ multiplex PCR; TCRdb lists only in-frame clones, some missing. This table has 700,000 to 950,000 clones, just over 95% appearing once. The specimen was naive CD8+ T cells sorted from blood. The receptor comes from a man in his thirties or forties in good health. The chain joins TRBV28 to TRBJ2-2; D is possibly TRBD1 (6 bases). CDR3 coding DNA: TGTGCCAGCAGTCACAGGGTCACCGGGGAGCTGTTTTTT. Its translation is CASSHRVTGELFF.